A single sample gave rise to the 29 T cell receptor beta chains below, sequenced in a study of blood T cell repertoires in COVID-19 (TCRdb year 2020). To prepare the library, the immunoSEQ multiplex PCR assay was applied. Held by TCRdb, this immuneACCESS table contains in-frame sequences only and omits some clones. Under half of the omission traces to an unresolved V gene where checked; the cause of the rest is unknown. The sample contains over 75,000 clones, roughly 83% of them found a single time. The ten top clones hold about an eighth of the sample. The sample consisted of peripheral blood. The receptors shown here come from a human donor in a cohort sampled during active COVID-19.

The chain is built from TRBV5-4 and TRBJ1-1; TRBD1 might be the D (5 bases). This CDR3 has 14 amino acids. The V and J ends lost 4 bases and 2 bases respectively, with 12 bases between them. Germline CDR1 and CDR2: SGHNT and YYREEE (reference sequence). CDR3 sequence (DNA): TGTGCCAGCAGCCCCAGGGTGGCTAACACTGAAGCTTTCTTT. Translated, it gives CASSPRVANTEAFF. The full variable domain, completed using reference TRBV5-4 and TRBJ1-1, is ETGVTQSPTHLIKTRGQQVTLRCSSQSGHNTVSWYQQALGQGPQFIFQYYREEENGRGNFPPRFSGLQFPNYSSELNVNALELDDSALYLCASSPRVANTEAFFGQGTRLTVV.

This CDR3 reads CSATNNQPQHF. CDR3 sequence (DNA): TGCAGTGCAACAAACAATCAGCCCCAGCATTTT. The chain has TRBV20-1 and TRBJ1-5; no reliable D call. Germline V gene data show CDR1 as DFQATT and CDR2 as SNEGSKA (reference sequence). The CDR3 is made up of 11 amino acids. The V end lost 6 bases, the J end lost 3 bases, and 6 bases lay between the germline ends.

The chain employs TRBV18 and TRBJ2-1; 9 bases line up with TRBD2. The CDR3 contains 17 residues. The V gene end was trimmed by 1 base and the J gene end by 11 bases; junction bases not matched to a gene: 15. Per the germline V gene, CDR1 is KGHSH and CDR2 is LQKENI. The CDR3 loop reads CASSPQRSSGTTVKQFF. CDR3 coding DNA: TGTGCCAGCTCACCACAGAGGTCTAGCGGGACCACCGTGAAGCAGTTCTTC.

This clone was recorded only once. V gene TRBV25-1 combines with J gene TRBJ1-2; D gene unclear. The CDR3 totals 13 residues. The V gene's germline CDR1 is MGHDK and CDR2 SYGVNS. V lost 2 bases and J 3 bases, leaving 7 bases between the germline ends. The CDR3 reads CASSEIGDYGYTF. The CDR3 DNA sequence: TGTGCCAGCAGTGAAATCGGAGACTATGGCTACACCTTC.

The sample holds one count of this clone. The rearrangement links TRBV19 to TRBJ1-1; 8 bases match TRBD1. The trim removed 7 bases at V and 5 bases at J, leaving 12 bases unmatched. The CDR3 contains 15 residues. The germline V gene encodes CDR1 LNHDA and CDR2 SQIVND (reference sequence). The CDR3: CASTDQGAVVTEAFF. CDR3 DNA sequence: TGTGCCAGTACCGATCAGGGGGCCGTAGTTACTGAAGCTTTCTTT.

This chain joins TRBV29-1 and TRBJ2-7; 8 bases agree with TRBD2. This CDR3 has 14 amino acids. CDR1 is SQVTM and CDR2 is ANQGSEA in the germline V gene. The V and J ends lost 6 bases and 2 bases, in that order; junction bases with no gene match: 9. This chain's CDR3 is CSVKLAADTYEQYF. CDR3 bases: TGCAGCGTAAAACTAGCGGCGGATACCTACGAGCAGTACTTC.

The V and J genes are TRBV5-4 and TRBJ2-3; D call uncertain. Germline CDR1 and CDR2: SGHNT and YYREEE (reference sequence). The V end lost 1 base, the J end lost 2 bases, and 11 bases lay between the germline ends. The CDR3 covers 15 residues. CDR3: CASSLKERYTDTQYF. DNA for the CDR3: TGTGCCAGCAGCTTGAAAGAGAGATACACAGATACGCAGTATTTT.

The chain recombines TRBV7-2 with TRBJ1-5, with D perhaps TRBD1 (6 bases). CDR1 SGHTA and CDR2 FQGNSA come from the germline V gene. V lost 6 bases, J lost 6 bases, and 18 bases lay in between. CDR3 length: 15 residues. As DNA, the CDR3 is TGTGCCAGCAGAGCAGGGGTTTGGTCCCCTCAGCCCCAGCATTTT. Translated, it gives CASRAGVWSPQPQHF.

The chain combines TRBV12-3 or TRBV12-4 with TRBJ2-1; TRBD2 is a possible D gene (5 bases). CDR3 length: 13 amino acids. Trimming took 2 bases from V and 6 from J, leaving 8 bases between them. This CDR3 reads CASSLLRANEQFF. CDR3 coding DNA: TGTGCCAGCAGTTTATTGCGGGCCAATGAGCAGTTCTTC.

V is TRBV5-1 and J is TRBJ2-5; 10 nucleotides line up with TRBD2. Germline assignment: CDR1 SGHRS and CDR2 YFSETQ. V lost 0 bases to trimming and J lost 7 bases; unmatched junction nucleotides: 6. The CDR3 totals 15 residues. CDR3 sequence reads: CASSLVVSGRMTQYF. The CDR3 nucleotides are TGCGCCAGCAGCTTGGTCGTTAGCGGGAGGATGACCCAGTACTTC.

The table lists this clone with a few counts. This sequence joins TRBV29-1 and TRBJ2-5, with 10 positions matching TRBD2. The germline V gene encodes CDR1 SQVTM and CDR2 ANQGSEA. This CDR3 spans 15 amino acids. J was trimmed by 3 bases and V by 5 bases; bases with no gene match: 9. CDR3 in amino acids: CSVSTLGLAEETQYF. CDR3 DNA: TGCAGCGTTTCGACCTTAGGACTAGCGGAAGAGACCCAGTACTTC.

The chain combines TRBV3-1 (or the pseudogene TRBV3-2) with TRBJ2-5, with 7 bases matching TRBD1. The CDR3 is made up of 16 amino acids. Germline CDR1 and CDR2: LGHDT and YNNKEL (reference sequence). J gave up 4 bases and V 1 base, and 9 bases lay outside the gene matches. The CDR3 region is CASSQAHNRGRETQYF. The CDR3 nucleotides read TGTGCCAGCAGCCAAGCACACAACAGGGGACGAGAGACCCAGTACTTC.

The chain employs TRBV15 and TRBJ2-3; 8 nucleotides match TRBD1. In germline, CDR1 is LNHNV, CDR2 YYDKDF (reference sequence). V dropped 5 bases and J dropped 1; count of bases not matched to a gene: 8. This CDR3 has 16 amino acids. Written as DNA, the CDR3 is TGTGCCACCAGCGGGAGGACAGGGCTTCGCACAGATACGCAGTATTTT. Residues: CATSGRTGLRTDTQYF.

This clone was picked up one time. The rearrangement links TRBV2 to TRBJ2-3, with 12 bases lining up with TRBD2. The V gene end was trimmed by 2 bases and the J gene end by 6 bases; junction bases not matched to a gene: 9. The CDR3 contains 17 residues. CDR1 and CDR2 (germline): SNHLY, FYNNEI. This chain's CDR3 is CASSEILAGGGVDTQYF. The CDR3 region has the DNA TGTGCCAGCAGTGAAATACTAGCGGGGGGTGGGGTCGATACGCAGTATTTT.

The V call is TRBV19, the J call TRBJ2-1; D may be TRBD2 (5 bases). V gave up 5 bases and J gave up 2 bases, with 7 bases separating them. The CDR3 consists of 13 residues. Germline V gene lookup returns CDR1 LNHDA and CDR2 SQIVND (reference sequence). The CDR3 DNA follows: TGTGCCAGTAGTTTCGGGGCCTACAATGAGCAGTTCTTC. Protein sequence: CASSFGAYNEQFF. Full variable domain (rest looked up from reference TRBV19 and TRBJ2-1): DGGITQSPKYLFRKEGQNVTLSCEQNLNHDAMYWYRQDPGQGLRLIYYSQIVNDFQKGDIAEGYSVSREKKESFPLTVTSAQKNPTAFYLCASSFGAYNEQFFGPGTRLTVL.

This chain connects TRBV3-1 (or the pseudogene TRBV3-2) to TRBJ2-3; weak D call: TRBD2 (5 bases). This CDR3 comprises 15 residues. Germline V CDR1 and CDR2: LGHDT, YNNKEL (reference sequence). V was clipped by 1 base and J by 2 bases, with 10 bases between them. This CDR3 is CASSQGSSTTDTQYF. CDR3 in DNA: TGTGCCAGCAGCCAAGGGTCTAGCACCACAGATACGCAGTATTTT.

V and J are TRBV5-1 and TRBJ2-2; tentatively, D is TRBD2 (5 bases). CDR3 size: 14 residues. Trimming stripped 0 bases from V and 16 bases from J, with 19 bases between. Germline values: CDR1 SGHRS, CDR2 YFSETQ. CDR3 in amino acids: CASSLGGSPGRAFF. The CDR3 region has the DNA TGCGCCAGCAGCTTGGGTGGGAGCCCCGGACGTGCGTTTTTT.

This sequence joins TRBV9 and TRBJ2-1; 7 nucleotides agree with TRBD1. There are 15 residues in the CDR3. Germline V gives CDR1 SGDLS, CDR2 YYNGEE. The V and J ends lost 0 bases and 9 bases, in that order; junction bases with no gene match: 9. Here the CDR3 reads CASSVGGGQAPEQFF. DNA of the CDR3: TGTGCCAGCAGCGTAGGGGGCGGACAGGCGCCTGAGCAGTTCTTC.

The chain joins TRBV5-4 to TRBJ2-1; no clear D. The V end was cut by 1 base, the J end by 2 bases, with 7 bases between. Germline CDR1 is SGHNT and CDR2 is YYREEE (reference sequence). The CDR3 runs 14 residues. The CDR3 reads CASSLFGAYNEQFF. The CDR3 DNA is TGTGCCAGCAGCTTGTTTGGAGCCTACAATGAGCAGTTCTTC.

CDR3 sequence: CASSPTGQANYGYTF. The DNA of the CDR3 is TGTGCCAGCTCACCCACGGGACAGGCCAACTATGGCTACACCTTC. This chain links TRBV18 with TRBJ1-2; 8 positions match TRBD1. V shed 3 bases and J 2 bases; nucleotides not matched to a gene: 5. CDR1 and CDR2 from the germline V gene are KGHSH and LQKENI. The CDR3 loop spans 15 amino acids.

CDR3 protein: CASSLPVISPEAFF. The CDR3, as DNA: TGTGCCAGCAGCTTGCCCGTTATAAGCCCTGAAGCTTTCTTT. The V and J genes are TRBV5-5 and TRBJ1-1; no clear D gene. The length of the CDR3 is 14 residues. Germline CDR1 is SGHKS and CDR2 is YYEKEE (reference sequence). Trimming pared 1 base from V and 6 bases from J, leaving 13 bases between.

The gene calls are TRBV19 and TRBJ1-5; 9 nucleotides line up with TRBD1. Germline CDR1 is LNHDA and CDR2 is SQIVND (reference sequence). With 5 bases clipped from V and 5 bases from J, the junction kept 10 bases outside the gene matches. This CDR3 comprises 16 residues. In DNA, the CDR3 is TGTGCCAGTAGTCTCTCGGACAGGGGAGTGTATCAGCCCCAGCATTTT. Translation gives CASSLSDRGVYQPQHF. Full variable domain (remainder filled in from reference TRBV19 and TRBJ1-5): DGGITQSPKYLFRKEGQNVTLSCEQNLNHDAMYWYRQDPGQGLRLIYYSQIVNDFQKGDIAEGYSVSREKKESFPLTVTSAQKNPTAFYLCASSLSDRGVYQPQHFGDGTRLSIL.

Written as DNA, the CDR3 is TGTGCCAGCAGTGAAGGGCAGGGCCCTAACTATGGCTACACCTTC. Encoded protein: CASSEGQGPNYGYTF. The rearrangement links TRBV6-1 to TRBJ1-2; possible D gene TRBD1, 5 bases. CDR1 and CDR2 (germline): MNHNS, SASEGT. The CDR3 has 15 residues. V was cut by 1 base and J by 0 bases, with 9 bases left in between.

V and J are TRBV29-1 and TRBJ2-5; D ambiguous. This CDR3 contains 14 residues. CDR1 is SQVTM and CDR2 is ANQGSEA in the germline V gene. The V and J ends lost 6 bases and 1 base respectively, with 15 bases between them. Here the CDR3 DNA reads TGCAGCGTCGAATACCAGTGGGCCCAAGAGACCCAGTACTTC. It yields the protein CSVEYQWAQETQYF.

This clone was counted only a few times. This chain links TRBV19 with TRBJ1-1; 8 nucleotides align to TRBD1. V was pared by 6 bases and J by 1 base, with 10 bases of the junction left unmatched. CDR1 is LNHDA and CDR2 is SQIVND in the germline V gene (reference sequence). The CDR3 is made up of 16 amino acids. The CDR3 is CASRSQGARGNTEAFF. CDR3 nucleotides: TGTGCCAGTAGATCTCAGGGGGCGCGAGGGAACACTGAAGCTTTCTTT.

The chain recombines TRBV9 with TRBJ1-1, with D perhaps TRBD1 (5 bases). CDR3 length: 16 amino acids. The germline V gene encodes CDR1 SGDLS and CDR2 YYNGEE. The V and J ends lost 0 bases and 0 bases respectively, with 12 bases between them. CDR3 protein: CASSVGGRGVNTEAFF. The CDR3 DNA reads TGTGCCAGCAGCGTAGGAGGGCGGGGGGTGAACACTGAAGCTTTCTTT.

This chain uses TRBV7-9 with TRBJ2-5; 9 positions agree with TRBD1. This CDR3 has 14 amino acids. The J segment lost 1 base and the V segment lost 3 bases, leaving 0 bases of the junction unmatched. The germline CDR1 and CDR2 sequences are SEHNR and FQNEAQ (reference sequence). The CDR3 region has the DNA TGTGCCAGCAGCTTGGGACAGGGCCAAGAGACCCAGTACTTC. Its translation: CASSLGQGQETQYF.

The chain is built from TRBV30 and TRBJ2-7, with a weak D call TRBD2 (5 bases). The ends were cut back, 2 bases at V and 2 bases at J, with 13 bases in the middle. The CDR3 contains 14 residues. CDR1 is GTSNPN and CDR2 is SVGIG in the germline V gene (reference sequence). The DNA of the CDR3 is TGTGCCTGGAGTACCGGACTGGGAACCTACGAGCAGTACTTC. As protein: CAWSTGLGTYEQYF.

The V and J genes are TRBV19 and TRBJ1-5; D might be TRBD1 (6 bases). The germline gives CDR1 LNHDA, CDR2 SQIVND (reference sequence). The CDR3 extends over 17 amino acids. With 6 bases removed from V and 0 bases from J, the gap between germline ends came to 18 bases. DNA of the CDR3: TGTGCCAGTAGCACAAACTTTTACAGGGATAGCAATCAGCCCCAGCATTTT. Translated: CASSTNFYRDSNQPQHF.